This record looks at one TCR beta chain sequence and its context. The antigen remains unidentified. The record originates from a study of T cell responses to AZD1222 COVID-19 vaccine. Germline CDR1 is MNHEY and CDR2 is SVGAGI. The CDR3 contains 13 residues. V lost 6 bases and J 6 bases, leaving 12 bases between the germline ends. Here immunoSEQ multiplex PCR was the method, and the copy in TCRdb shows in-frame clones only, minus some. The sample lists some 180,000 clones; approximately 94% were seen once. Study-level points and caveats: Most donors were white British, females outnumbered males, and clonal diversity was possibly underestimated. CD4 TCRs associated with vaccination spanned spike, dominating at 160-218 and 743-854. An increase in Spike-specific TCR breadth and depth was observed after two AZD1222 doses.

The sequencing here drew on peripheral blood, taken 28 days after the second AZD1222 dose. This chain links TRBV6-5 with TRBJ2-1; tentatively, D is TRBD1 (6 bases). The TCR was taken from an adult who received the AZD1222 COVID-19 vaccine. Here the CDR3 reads CASSDRGFNEQFF. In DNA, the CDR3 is TGTGCCAGCAGCGATAGGGGGTTCAATGAGCAGTTCTTC.